The rows below give T cell receptor beta chains drawn from one sample of a study of blood T cell repertoires in COVID-19. Produced via immunoSEQ multiplex PCR; TCRdb's table is partial and in-frame only. The table lists 50,000 to 75,000 clones, approximately 79% of them singletons, with about 20% in the top ten. Sequencing was carried out using peripheral blood. The receptor set was obtained from a woman older than 75 with active or convalescent COVID-19. Each CDR3 is given with its conserved first and last residue. Clone sizes are given selectively: once, few, many, or a class where the clone is expanded.

j_call: TRBJ2-3
clone_size: .
v_call: TRBV7-3
cdr3_aa: CASSFNGDSYTDTQYF

j_call: TRBJ1-2
clone_size: once
v_call: TRBV9
cdr3_aa: CASRLDGTANYGYTF

j_call: TRBJ2-7
clone_size: .
v_call: TRBV9
cdr3_aa: CASSVSSGTDYEQYF

j_call: TRBJ1-2
clone_size: .
v_call: TRBV12-5
cdr3_aa: CASGLVLGQGYKGYTF

j_call: TRBJ2-1
clone_size: .
v_call: TRBV5-6
cdr3_aa: CASSFGFGGNPRFF

j_call: TRBJ1-1
clone_size: .
v_call: TRBV7-2
cdr3_aa: CASSIRGRDTEAFF

j_call: TRBJ1-2
clone_size: .
v_call: TRBV25-1
cdr3_aa: CASRFTGGAGGYTF

j_call: TRBJ2-1
clone_size: .
v_call: TRBV5-1
cdr3_aa: CASSQGLYPYNEQFF

j_call: TRBJ1-4
clone_size: .
v_call: TRBV11-2
cdr3_aa: CASSLDHQVSGEKLFF

j_call: TRBJ2-7
clone_size: .
v_call: TRBV2
cdr3_aa: CASNRQGSSYEQYF

j_call: TRBJ1-4
clone_size: .
v_call: TRBV18
cdr3_aa: CASSPGTGANEKLFF

j_call: TRBJ2-1
clone_size: .
v_call: TRBV5-1
cdr3_aa: CASNARGGRGNEQFF

j_call: TRBJ2-3
clone_size: few
v_call: TRBV12-2
cdr3_aa: CASRLRTPGHSTDTQYF

j_call: TRBJ1-1
clone_size: .
v_call: TRBV13
cdr3_aa: CASSLVALNTEAFF

j_call: TRBJ2-5
clone_size: once
v_call: TRBV23-1
cdr3_aa: CASSQSQGDGYQETQYF

j_call: TRBJ2-5
clone_size: .
v_call: TRBV6-5
cdr3_aa: CASTSAGAKVETQYF

j_call: TRBJ2-3
clone_size: .
v_call: TRBV18
cdr3_aa: CASSPPASGGSDTQYF

j_call: TRBJ1-1
clone_size: .
v_call: TRBV5-1
cdr3_aa: CASSLQGPSTEAFF

j_call: TRBJ1-4
clone_size: few
v_call: TRBV6-1
cdr3_aa: CASSEKGGDEKLFF

j_call: TRBJ1-1
clone_size: .
v_call: TRBV3-1/TRBV3-2
cdr3_aa: CASSQGAVSPFF

j_call: TRBJ2-3
clone_size: .
v_call: TRBV3-1/TRBV3-2
cdr3_aa: CASSSNPLGGDTQYF

j_call: TRBJ2-7
clone_size: .
v_call: TRBV7-6
cdr3_aa: CASSSGPSYEQYF

j_call: TRBJ2-1
clone_size: .
v_call: TRBV11-2
cdr3_aa: CASSLTSGYNEQFF

j_call: TRBJ2-5
clone_size: .
v_call: TRBV7-3
cdr3_aa: CASSEGQGMGETQYF

j_call: TRBJ2-3
clone_size: .
v_call: TRBV19
cdr3_aa: CASSIFASGSDTQYF

j_call: TRBJ1-3
clone_size: .
v_call: TRBV5-1
cdr3_aa: CASSLTGAHNRDTIYF

j_call: TRBJ1-1
clone_size: few
v_call: TRBV19
cdr3_aa: CASSVTGVTEAFF

j_call: TRBJ2-3
clone_size: .
v_call: TRBV27
cdr3_aa: CASSFYTGTSGGTDTQYF

j_call: TRBJ2-2
clone_size: .
v_call: TRBV9
cdr3_aa: CASSVYSAGELFF

j_call: TRBJ1-2
clone_size: once
v_call: TRBV4-2
cdr3_aa: CASSQVGEHGYTF

j_call: TRBJ1-1
clone_size: .
v_call: TRBV2
cdr3_aa: CASSLQGMNTEAFF

j_call: TRBJ1-5
clone_size: .
v_call: TRBV7-2
cdr3_aa: CASSLTGGNSNQPQHF

j_call: TRBJ1-2
clone_size: .
v_call: TRBV29-1
cdr3_aa: CSAGESLEGYTF

j_call: TRBJ2-7
clone_size: .
v_call: TRBV28
cdr3_aa: CASRWGAYEQYF

j_call: TRBJ1-3
clone_size: .
v_call: TRBV19
cdr3_aa: CASRTGWSSGNTIYF

j_call: TRBJ1-1
clone_size: .
v_call: TRBV14
cdr3_aa: CASKGHANTEAFF

j_call: TRBJ1-1
clone_size: once
v_call: TRBV30
cdr3_aa: CAWLQELEAFF

j_call: TRBJ1-5
clone_size: .
v_call: TRBV2
cdr3_aa: CATNENFNQPQHF

j_call: TRBJ2-7
clone_size: .
v_call: TRBV10-2
cdr3_aa: CASSETNFPCEQYF